This T cell receptor (beta chain) was observed in a study of cytomegalovirus exposure and HLA in healthy donors. The primer mix had 60 Vbeta and 13 Jbeta primers. Here immunoSEQ multiplex PCR was the method, and the copy in TCRdb shows in-frame clones only, minus some. The repertoire consists of around 70,000 clones, with nearly 80% occurring once and the leading ten covering approximately 9%. The sample consisted of PBMCs. The clonotype comes from a woman between 40 and 55 years old in good health and CMV-seropositive.

The CDR3 DNA reads TGCGCCAGCAGTCAGGACAGGGAGTTTTATTACACTGAAGCTTTCTTT. It specifies CASSQDREFYYTEAFF. This sequence joins TRBV5-1 and TRBJ1-1, with 8 positions matching TRBD1. V lost 5 bases, J lost 3 bases, and 12 bases stayed unmatched. Germline V gives CDR1 SGHRS, CDR2 YFSETQ. The CDR3 spans 16 residues.